Presented here are 21 T cell receptor beta chains from one specimen sequenced in a study of OX40 agonist ivuxolimab in advanced cancers. Using immunoSEQ multiplex PCR, the repertoire was profiled, and TCRdb retains in-frame clones only, with some absent. The table shows tens of thousands of clones, with approximately 80% occurring only once. The sequencing used CD4+ or CD8+ T cells sorted from blood, collected in a trial of the OX40 agonist ivuxolimab. The origin of the receptors is an adult with an advanced solid tumor such as melanoma, head and neck, liver or kidney cancer.

V is TRBV4-2 and J is TRBJ1-1, with 7 nucleotides matching TRBD1. Looked up from germline, CDR1 is LGHNA and CDR2 is YNFKEQ. The CDR3 is 18 residues long. V lost 4 bases and J lost 5; bases outside the gene matches: 19. The CDR3 coding sequence is TGTGCCAGCAGCCCTTTCTCAACACGTATAGACAGGGTAACTGAAGCTTTCTTT. Its protein product is CASSPFSTRIDRVTEAFF.

V usage is TRBV5-1 and J usage is TRBJ2-5; 13 bases align to TRBD2. The germline CDR1 and CDR2 sequences are SGHRS and YFSETQ. This CDR3 is 16 amino acids long. The V and J ends lost 0 bases and 4 bases, in that order; junction bases with no gene match: 3. CDR3 nucleotides: TGCGCCAGCAGCTTGGGACTAGCGGGGGGAGGAGAGACCCAGTACTTC. Amino acids: CASSLGLAGGGETQYF. Full variable domain (remainder filled in from reference TRBV5-1 and TRBJ2-5): KAGVTQTPRYLIKTRGQQVTLSCSPISGHRSVSWYQQTPGQGLQFLFEYFSETQRNKGNFPGRFSGRQFSNSRSEMNVSTLELGDSALYLCASSLGLAGGGETQYFGPGTRLLVL.

This chain links TRBV11-2 with TRBJ1-6; 7 bases map to TRBD1. The junction had 5 bases not matched to a gene; V was cut back by 4 bases and J by 5 bases. The CDR3 has 15 residues. Germline loops: CDR1 SGHAT, CDR2 FQNNGV. Written as DNA, the CDR3 is TGTGCCAGCAGCTGGGCAGGGGGGGATAATTCACCCCTCCACTTT. Its protein product is CASSWAGGDNSPLHF.

The genes are TRBV10-3 and TRBJ2-5; D gene uncertain. The CDR3 spans 13 residues. Germline V lookup: CDR1 ENHRY, CDR2 SYGVKD. Deletions cut 7 bases from V and 3 bases from J, with 12 bases between. The CDR3 DNA reads as TGTGCCATCACCCCCGGCCCTAAAGAGACCCAGTACTTC. As protein: CAITPGPKETQYF.

A few counts support this clone. The chain joins TRBV19 to TRBJ1-1; D might be TRBD1 (5 bases). This CDR3 is built from 14 residues. Germline lookup yields CDR1 LNHDA and CDR2 SQIVND (reference sequence). V was pared by 3 bases and J by 2 bases, with 10 bases between. For the CDR3, the DNA is TGTGCCAGTAGTATGCGGGGGGTTAACACTGAAGCTTTCTTT. Translated, it gives CASSMRGVNTEAFF.

The chain has TRBV11-2 and TRBJ2-5; TRBD1 agrees at 12 bases. J was trimmed by 5 bases and V by 5 bases; bases with no gene match: 6. Germline loops: CDR1 SGHAT, CDR2 FQNNGV. The CDR3 runs to 15 residues. CDR3 loop: CASSGTGTGGETQYF. In DNA, the CDR3 is TGTGCCAGCAGCGGAACCGGGACAGGGGGCGAGACCCAGTACTTC.

The genes are TRBV7-2 and TRBJ1-5; TRBD1 aligns across 8 bases. V dropped 4 bases and J dropped 1; count of bases not matched to a gene: 3. Germline V lookup: CDR1 SGHTA, CDR2 FQGNSA. The CDR3 is 15 residues long. In DNA, the CDR3 is TGTGCCAGCAGCTACGACAGGGGAAGCAATCAGCCCCAGCATTTT. Protein product: CASSYDRGSNQPQHF. Full variable domain (remainder filled in from reference TRBV7-2 and TRBJ1-5): GAGVSQSPSNKVTEKGKDVELRCDPISGHTALYWYRQSLGQGLEFLIYFQGNSAPDKSGLPSDRFSAERTGGSVSTLTIQRTQQEDSAVYLCASSYDRGSNQPQHFGDGTRLSIL.

This clone was found a few times. This chain links TRBV6-4 with TRBJ1-1; 7 nucleotides agree with TRBD1. J lost 2 bases, V lost 8 bases, and 5 bases had no gene match. CDR3 size: 13 residues. Germline V gene sequence: CDR1 MRHNA, CDR2 SNTAGT. CDR3 residues: CASSGGYNTEAFF. Here the CDR3 DNA reads TGTGCCAGCTCAGGGGGGTACAACACTGAAGCTTTCTTT.

The chain has TRBV7-2 and TRBJ1-4; D perhaps matches TRBD1 (5 bases). The CDR3 runs 14 residues. Germline CDR1 and CDR2: SGHTA and FQGNSA. Between the trimmed V and J ends, which lost 5 bases and 5 bases, there was a span of 12 bases. This CDR3 reads CASSPRGGNEKLFF. DNA of the CDR3: TGTGCCAGCAGCCCTCGTGGGGGGAATGAAAAACTGTTTTTT.

The rearrangement links TRBV5-1 to TRBJ1-4, with TRBD1 as a possible D gene (6 bases). Trimming pared 4 bases from V and 2 bases from J, leaving 9 bases between. Germline-derived CDR1 and CDR2 are SGHRS and YFSETQ. The CDR3 has 14 amino acids. This chain's CDR3 is CASSPDSTNEKLFF. CDR3 DNA: TGCGCCAGCAGCCCGGACAGTACTAATGAAAAACTGTTTTTT.

The chain is built from TRBV6-5 and TRBJ2-5; D not resolved. The ends were cut back, 6 bases at V and 2 bases at J, with 13 bases in the middle. The germline CDR1 and CDR2 sequences are MNHEY and SVGAGI. The length of the CDR3 is 14 residues. CDR3 region: CASSRNSFQETQYF. DNA of the CDR3: TGTGCCAGCAGCCGGAACAGTTTTCAAGAGACCCAGTACTTC.

J is TRBJ2-1 and V is TRBV18, with 7 bases aligning to TRBD1. V shed 0 bases and J 4 bases; nucleotides not matched to a gene: 9. The CDR3 is 17 amino acids. In germline, CDR1 is KGHSH, CDR2 LQKENI. The CDR3 spells CASSPPARQGLYNEQFF. The CDR3 DNA follows: TGTGCCAGCTCACCACCGGCGAGACAGGGCCTTTACAATGAGCAGTTCTTC.

V gene TRBV2 combines with J gene TRBJ2-1, with D perhaps matching TRBD1 (6 bases). The CDR3 runs to 14 residues. V dropped 8 bases and J dropped 6 bases, with 17 bases sitting between them. The germline V gene has CDR1 SNHLY and CDR2 FYNNEI. The CDR3 DNA sequence: TGTGCCAGCCTGGGGCAGGGGCAAGGCAATGAGCAGTTCTTC. Its protein product is CASLGQGQGNEQFF.

The rearrangement uses TRBV5-6 and TRBJ1-2; TRBD1 matches 8 bases. With 3 bases clipped from V and 3 bases from J, the junction kept 4 bases outside the gene matches. Germline values: CDR1 SGHDT, CDR2 YYEEEE. The CDR3 covers 14 residues. CDR3 nucleotides: TGTGCCAGCAGCTATAAGGACAGGGACTATGGCTACACCTTC. Amino acids: CASSYKDRDYGYTF. The full variable domain, its missing parts supplied by reference TRBV5-6 and TRBJ1-2, is DAGVTQSPTHLIKTRGQQVTLRCSPKSGHDTVSWYQQALGQGPQFIFQYYEEEERQRGNFPDRFSGHQFPNYSSELNVNALLLGDSALYLCASSYKDRDYGYTFGSGTRLTVV.

CDR3 nucleotides: TGCAGCGCTGTCTCGGATAGGATGAACACTGAAGCTTTCTTT. It translates to CSAVSDRMNTEAFF. The chain uses TRBV29-1 and TRBJ1-1, with D unresolved. Germline V gene lookup returns CDR1 SQVTM and CDR2 ANQGSEA. V gave up 7 bases and J gave up 0 bases, with 15 bases separating them. This CDR3 has 14 residues. Full variable domain (remainder filled in from reference TRBV29-1 and TRBJ1-1): SAVISQKPSRDICQRGTSLTIQCQVDSQVTMMFWYRQQPGQSLTLIATANQGSEATYESGFVIDKFPISRPNLTFSTLTVSNMSPEDSSIYLCSAVSDRMNTEAFFGQGTRLTVV.

The chain joins TRBV14 to TRBJ1-2; D call uncertain. The CDR3 covers 14 residues. V gave up 0 bases and J gave up 3 bases, with 8 bases separating them. The germline V gene encodes CDR1 SGHDN and CDR2 FVKESK. The CDR3 nucleotides are TGTGCCAGCAGCCAAGATGCACGGTACTATGGCTACACCTTC. Residues: CASSQDARYYGYTF.

The chain couples TRBV7-3 to TRBJ2-3, with 8 nucleotides matching TRBD2. CDR1 and CDR2 from the germline V gene are SGHTA and FQGTGA. CDR3 size: 15 residues. V was pared by 6 bases and J by 6 bases, with 11 bases of the junction left unmatched. DNA for the CDR3: TGTGCCAGCAGTAGAGGACTAGCACCCGGGGATACGCAGTATTTT. Translated, it gives CASSRGLAPGDTQYF.

The V call is TRBV29-1, the J call TRBJ1-2; 12 bases align to TRBD1. The CDR3 runs 15 residues. Germline-derived CDR1 and CDR2 are SQVTM and ANQGSEA. Trimming cost V 6 bases and J 5 bases; bases outside gene matches: 10. Written as DNA, the CDR3 is TGCAGCGTCGTAACCGGGACAGGGGGCGGGTATGGCTACACCTTC. Translating it yields CSVVTGTGGGYGYTF. Full variable domain (rest looked up from reference TRBV29-1 and TRBJ1-2): SAVISQKPSRDICQRGTSLTIQCQVDSQVTMMFWYRQQPGQSLTLIATANQGSEATYESGFVIDKFPISRPNLTFSTLTVSNMSPEDSSIYLCSVVTGTGGGYGYTFGSGTRLTVV.

The chain joins TRBV19 to TRBJ1-1; D not resolved. V lost 3 bases and J lost 1, with 9 bases in between. The CDR3 contains 14 residues. Germline V gives CDR1 LNHDA, CDR2 SQIVND (reference sequence). The DNA for the CDR3 is TGTGCCAGTAGTATGTTTGTCGGGAACACTGAAGCTTTCTTT. This encodes CASSMFVGNTEAFF.

V is TRBV29-1 and J is TRBJ2-3, with D possibly matching TRBD2 (6 bases). This CDR3 spans 13 amino acids. Deletions cut 4 bases from V and 3 bases from J, with 11 bases between. Germline CDR1 reads SQVTM; CDR2 reads ANQGSEA. The CDR3 bases are TGCAGCGTTGCGCGGGACCGAACAGATACGCAGTATTTT. This encodes CSVARDRTDTQYF.

V usage is TRBV9 and J usage is TRBJ1-1; a weak D match, TRBD1 (6 bases). Trimming pared 3 bases from V and 4 bases from J, leaving 16 bases between. This CDR3 region has 15 residues. Germline-derived CDR1 and CDR2 are SGDLS and YYNGEE. The CDR3 loop reads CASSEGPGAITEAFF. CDR3 DNA: TGTGCCAGCAGCGAGGGGCCGGGGGCGATCACTGAAGCTTTCTTT. The entire variable domain, with the rest obtained from reference TRBV9 and TRBJ1-1, is as follows: DSGVTQTPKHLITATGQRVTLRCSPRSGDLSVYWYQQSLDQGLQFLIQYYNGEERAKGNILERFSAQQFPDLHSELNLSSLELGDSALYFCASSEGPGAITEAFFGQGTRLTVV.